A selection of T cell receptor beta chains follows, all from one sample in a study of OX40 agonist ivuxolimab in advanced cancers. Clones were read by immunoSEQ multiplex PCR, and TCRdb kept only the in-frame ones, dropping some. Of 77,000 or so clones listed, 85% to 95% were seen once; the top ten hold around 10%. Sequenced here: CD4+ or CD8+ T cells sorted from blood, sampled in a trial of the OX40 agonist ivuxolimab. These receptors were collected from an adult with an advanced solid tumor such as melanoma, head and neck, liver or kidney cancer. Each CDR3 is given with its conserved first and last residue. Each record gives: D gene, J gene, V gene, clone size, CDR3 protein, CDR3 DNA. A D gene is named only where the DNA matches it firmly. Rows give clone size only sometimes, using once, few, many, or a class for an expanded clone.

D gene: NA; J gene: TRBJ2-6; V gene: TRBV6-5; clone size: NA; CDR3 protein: CASSYSISGANVLTF; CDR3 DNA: TGTGCCAGCAGTTACTCGATATCTGGGGCCAACGTCCTGACTTTC
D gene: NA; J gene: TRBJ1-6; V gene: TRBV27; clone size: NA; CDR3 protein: CASSYGTAGTSPLHF; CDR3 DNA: TGTGCCAGCAGTTACGGGACTGCGGGAACTTCACCCCTCCACTTT
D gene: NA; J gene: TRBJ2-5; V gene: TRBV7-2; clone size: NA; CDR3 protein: CASTPTAPGPRYQETQYF; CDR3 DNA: TGTGCCAGCACCCCCACAGCCCCGGGACCCAGGTACCAAGAGACCCAGTACTTC
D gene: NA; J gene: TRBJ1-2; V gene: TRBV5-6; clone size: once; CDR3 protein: CASSFGTANYGYTF; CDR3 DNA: TGTGCCAGCAGCTTTGGAACAGCTAACTATGGCTACACCTTC
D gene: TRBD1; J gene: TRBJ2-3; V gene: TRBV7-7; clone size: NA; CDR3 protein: CASSLGLGQGSDTQYF; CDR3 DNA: TGTGCTAGCAGCCTAGGGTTGGGACAGGGATCAGATACGCAGTATTTT
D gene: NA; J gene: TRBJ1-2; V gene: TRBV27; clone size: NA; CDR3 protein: CASSFGQTYGYTF; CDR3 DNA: TGTGCCAGCAGTTTTGGGCAGACCTATGGCTACACCTTC
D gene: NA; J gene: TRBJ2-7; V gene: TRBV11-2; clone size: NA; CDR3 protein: CASLLTPSEQYF; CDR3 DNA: TGTGCCAGCCTACTCACCCCCTCCGAGCAGTACTTC
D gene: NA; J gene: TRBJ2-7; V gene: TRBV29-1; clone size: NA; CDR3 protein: CSVVPRDSSYEQYF; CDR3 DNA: TGCAGCGTCGTACCGAGGGATAGCTCCTACGAGCAGTACTTC
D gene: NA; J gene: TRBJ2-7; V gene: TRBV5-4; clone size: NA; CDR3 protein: CASSSTGVYEQYF; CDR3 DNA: TGTGCCAGCAGCTCCACCGGGGTCTACGAGCAGTACTTC
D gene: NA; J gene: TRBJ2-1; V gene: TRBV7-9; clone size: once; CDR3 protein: CASSLGVEQFF; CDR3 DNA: TGTGCCAGCAGCCTGGGGGTTGAGCAGTTCTTC
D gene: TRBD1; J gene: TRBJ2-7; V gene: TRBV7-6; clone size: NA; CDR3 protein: CASSLEGTGLDEQYF; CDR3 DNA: TGTGCCAGCAGCTTAGAAGGGACAGGGTTGGACGAGCAGTACTTC
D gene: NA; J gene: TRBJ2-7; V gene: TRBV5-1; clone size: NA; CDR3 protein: CASSLGGPGSSYEQYF; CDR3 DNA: TGCGCCAGCAGCTTGGGGGGCCCGGGGAGCTCCTACGAGCAGTACTTC
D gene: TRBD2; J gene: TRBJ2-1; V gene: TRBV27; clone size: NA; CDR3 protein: CASSFWRGAENEQFF; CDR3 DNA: TGTGCCAGCAGTTTTTGGCGGGGGGCCGAGAATGAGCAGTTCTTC
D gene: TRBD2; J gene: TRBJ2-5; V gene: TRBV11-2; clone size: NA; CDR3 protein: CASSLFGSGGAELETQYF; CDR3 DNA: TGTGCCAGCAGCTTGTTCGGTAGCGGGGGGGCCGAGTTGGAGACCCAGTACTTC
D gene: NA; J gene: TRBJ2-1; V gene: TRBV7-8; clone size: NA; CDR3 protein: CASSHRGNEQFF; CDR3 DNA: TGTGCCAGCAGCCACCGGGGGAATGAGCAGTTCTTC
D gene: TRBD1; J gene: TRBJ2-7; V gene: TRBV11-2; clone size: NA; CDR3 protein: CASSTRGQGTYEQYF; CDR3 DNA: TGTGCCAGCAGCACGAGAGGACAGGGAACTTACGAGCAGTACTTC
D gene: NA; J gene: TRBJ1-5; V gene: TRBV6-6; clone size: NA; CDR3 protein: CASGNSGANQPQHF; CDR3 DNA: TGTGCCAGCGGGAATTCAGGGGCCAATCAGCCCCAGCATTTT